This T cell receptor (beta chain) was identified in a study of blood T cell repertoires in COVID-19. Study details: COVID-19 samples from acute and convalescent phases originated in the United States, Italy and Spain. T cells, B-cell-depleted T cells, or PBMCs supplied cDNA or gDNA.

The CDR3 extends over 13 amino acids. The V gene's germline CDR1 is LNHDA and CDR2 SQIVND (reference sequence). V gave up 8 bases and J gave up 8 bases, with 13 bases separating them. In the authors' workflow: Nucleated cell counts were estimated from reference gene primer amplification. Method: immunoSEQ multiplex PCR; TCRdb's copy keeps in-frame clones and lacks some. The DNA was the basis for D and trimming; V, J and clone size are from that table. The table has approximately 110,000 clones, 70% to 90% seen once. The chain recombines TRBV19 with TRBJ1-6, with D unclear. The sequence derives from a human donor in a cohort sampled during active COVID-19. What was sequenced was peripheral blood. CDR3 loop: CASEATRDSPLHF. In DNA, the CDR3 is TGTGCCAGTGAGGCTACGAGGGATTCACCCCTCCACTTT.